Below, one T cell receptor beta chain is given with its context. The sample belongs to a study of blood T cells in healthy people across ages. Through a sample-barcoded 5' primer and a J-beta primer mix, a second PCR was run for roughly 6 to 12 cycles. TCRdb fed the 5' RACE reads into MiXCR, producing one record per CDR3 protein. The profile covers roughly 1.5 million distinct CDR3 sequences, with 40% to 45% appearing a single time and over 3.5% taken by the ten largest. The V gene lost 6 bases and the J gene lost 5 bases, with 23 bases spanning the gap. The CDR3 runs 17 residues. Germline CDR1 MDHEN, CDR2 SYDVKM.

Sequences were obtained from blood. The chain carries TRBV28 and TRBJ2-1, with unresolved D. This TCR was sampled from a woman under 30 in good health. CDR3 in amino acids: CASRFRQTHSPHNEQFF. CDR3 sequence (DNA): TGTGCCAGCAGATTCCGCCAGACTCATAGCCCCCACAATGAGCAGTTCTTC. Based on the CDR3 plus reference TRBV28 and TRBJ2-1, the full variable domain is DVKVTQSSRYLVKRTGEKVFLECVQDMDHENMFWYRQDPGLGLRLIYFSYDVKMKEKGDIPEGYSVSREKKERFSLILESASTNQTSMYLCASRFRQTHSPHNEQFFGPGTRLTVL.